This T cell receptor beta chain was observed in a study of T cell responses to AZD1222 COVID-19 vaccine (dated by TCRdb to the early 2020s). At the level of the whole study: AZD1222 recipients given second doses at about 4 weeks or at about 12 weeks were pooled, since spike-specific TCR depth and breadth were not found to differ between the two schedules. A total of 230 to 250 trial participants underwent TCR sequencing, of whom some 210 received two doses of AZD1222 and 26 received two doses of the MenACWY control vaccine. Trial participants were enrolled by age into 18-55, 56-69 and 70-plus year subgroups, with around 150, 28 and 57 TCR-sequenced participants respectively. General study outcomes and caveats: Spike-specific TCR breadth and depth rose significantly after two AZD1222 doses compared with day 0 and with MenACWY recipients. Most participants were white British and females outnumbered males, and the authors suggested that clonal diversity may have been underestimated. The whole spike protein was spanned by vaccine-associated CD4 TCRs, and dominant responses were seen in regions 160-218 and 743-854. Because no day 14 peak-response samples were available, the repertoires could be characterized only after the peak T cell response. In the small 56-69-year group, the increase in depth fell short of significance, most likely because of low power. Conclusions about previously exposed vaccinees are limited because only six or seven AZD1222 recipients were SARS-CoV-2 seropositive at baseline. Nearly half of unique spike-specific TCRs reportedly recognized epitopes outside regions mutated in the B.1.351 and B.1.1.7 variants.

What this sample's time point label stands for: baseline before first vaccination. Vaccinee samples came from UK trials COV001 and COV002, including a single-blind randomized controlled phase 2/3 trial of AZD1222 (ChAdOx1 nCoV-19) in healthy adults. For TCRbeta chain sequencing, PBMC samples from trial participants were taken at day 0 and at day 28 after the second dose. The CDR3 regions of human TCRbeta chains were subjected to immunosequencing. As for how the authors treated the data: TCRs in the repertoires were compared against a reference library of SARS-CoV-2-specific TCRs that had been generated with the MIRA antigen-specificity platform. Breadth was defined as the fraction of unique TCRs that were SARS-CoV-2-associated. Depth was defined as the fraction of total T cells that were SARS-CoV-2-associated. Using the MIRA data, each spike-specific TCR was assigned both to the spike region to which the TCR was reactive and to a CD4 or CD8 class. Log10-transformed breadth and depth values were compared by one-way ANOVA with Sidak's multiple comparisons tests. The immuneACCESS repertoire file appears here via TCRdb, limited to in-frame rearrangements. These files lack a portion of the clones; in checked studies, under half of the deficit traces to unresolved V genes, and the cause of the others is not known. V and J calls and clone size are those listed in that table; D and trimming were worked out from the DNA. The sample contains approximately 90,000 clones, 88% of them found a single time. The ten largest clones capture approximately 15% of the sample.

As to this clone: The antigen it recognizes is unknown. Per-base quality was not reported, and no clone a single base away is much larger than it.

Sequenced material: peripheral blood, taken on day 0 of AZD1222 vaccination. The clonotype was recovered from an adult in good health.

The CDR3 protein sequence reads: CAISSSVQGKNTEAFF. The sequenced DNA is TGTGCCATCAGCTCGAGCGTTCAGGGGAAAAACACTGAAGCTTTCTTT. The V and J genes are TRBV10-3 and TRBJ1-1; TRBD1 could be the D gene, as 6 bases match. The CDR3 spans 16 residues, from the cysteine through the phenylalanine. Only CDR3 DNA remains: 48 bases, in frame from the first base. CDR1 ENHRY and CDR2 SYGVKD are derived from the germline V gene. V is pared back by 6 bases and J by 2 bases, with 19 bases lying between the germline termini.